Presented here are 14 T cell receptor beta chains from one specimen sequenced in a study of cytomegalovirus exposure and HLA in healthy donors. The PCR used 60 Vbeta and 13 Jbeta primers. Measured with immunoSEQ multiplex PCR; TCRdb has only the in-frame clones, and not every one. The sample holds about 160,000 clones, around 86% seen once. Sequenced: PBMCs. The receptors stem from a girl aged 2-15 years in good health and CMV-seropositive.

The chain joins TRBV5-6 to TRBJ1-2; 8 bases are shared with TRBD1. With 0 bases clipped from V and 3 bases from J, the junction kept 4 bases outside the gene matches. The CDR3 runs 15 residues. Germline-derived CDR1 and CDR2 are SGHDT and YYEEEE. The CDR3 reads CASSLGTGWYYGYTF. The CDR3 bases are TGTGCCAGCAGCTTGGGGACAGGGTGGTACTATGGCTACACCTTC.

The CDR3 DNA sequence: TGTGCCAGCAGCTCTGAAGCGGGAGGGCCCCAAGAGACCCAGTACTTC. Translating it yields CASSSEAGGPQETQYF. The rearrangement links TRBV7-9 to TRBJ2-5; 10 bases map to TRBD2. CDR3 length: 16 amino acids. Germline trimming cut 4 bases from V and 1 base from J; bases unmatched to any gene: 6. Germline CDR1 is SEHNR and CDR2 is FQNEAQ (reference sequence).

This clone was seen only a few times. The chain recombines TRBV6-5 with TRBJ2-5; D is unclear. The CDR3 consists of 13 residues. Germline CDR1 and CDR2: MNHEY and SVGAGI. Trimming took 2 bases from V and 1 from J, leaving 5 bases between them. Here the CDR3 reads CASSYEVQETQYF. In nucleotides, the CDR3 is TGTGCCAGCAGTTACGAGGTCCAAGAGACCCAGTACTTC.

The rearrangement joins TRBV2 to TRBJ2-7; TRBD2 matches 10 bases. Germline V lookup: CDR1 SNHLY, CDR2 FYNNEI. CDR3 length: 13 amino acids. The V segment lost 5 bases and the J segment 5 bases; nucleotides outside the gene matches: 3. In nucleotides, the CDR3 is TGTGCCAGCAGTCTAGCGGGAGTCGACGAGCAGTACTTC. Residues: CASSLAGVDEQYF.

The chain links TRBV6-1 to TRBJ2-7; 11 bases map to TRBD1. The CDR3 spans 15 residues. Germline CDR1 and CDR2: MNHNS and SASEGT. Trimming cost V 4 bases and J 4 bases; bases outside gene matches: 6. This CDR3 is CASSGRDRGLYEQYF. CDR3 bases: TGTGCCAGCAGTGGCCGGGACAGGGGGTTATACGAGCAGTACTTC.

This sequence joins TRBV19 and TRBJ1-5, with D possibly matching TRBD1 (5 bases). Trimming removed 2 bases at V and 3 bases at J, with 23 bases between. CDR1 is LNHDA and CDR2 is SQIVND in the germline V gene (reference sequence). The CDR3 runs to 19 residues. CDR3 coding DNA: TGTGCCAGTAGTATACTGGGGCGGGGAGTGAGAGGGGACAATCAGCCCCAGCATTTT. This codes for CASSILGRGVRGDNQPQHF.

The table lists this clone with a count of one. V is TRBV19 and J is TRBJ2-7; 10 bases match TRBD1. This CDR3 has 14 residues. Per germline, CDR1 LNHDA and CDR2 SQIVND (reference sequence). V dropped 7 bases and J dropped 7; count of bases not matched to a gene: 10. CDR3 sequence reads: CASTRDRGSREQYF. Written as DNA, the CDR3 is TGTGCCAGTACGCGGGACAGGGGTTCTCGGGAGCAGTACTTC.

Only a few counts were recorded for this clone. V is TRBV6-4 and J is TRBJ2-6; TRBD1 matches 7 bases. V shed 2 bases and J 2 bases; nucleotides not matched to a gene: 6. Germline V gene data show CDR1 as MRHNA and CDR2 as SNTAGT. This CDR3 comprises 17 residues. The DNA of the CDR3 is TGTGCCAGCAGTGACGGGGACAGCCGCACTGGGGCCAACGTCCTGACTTTC. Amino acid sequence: CASSDGDSRTGANVLTF.

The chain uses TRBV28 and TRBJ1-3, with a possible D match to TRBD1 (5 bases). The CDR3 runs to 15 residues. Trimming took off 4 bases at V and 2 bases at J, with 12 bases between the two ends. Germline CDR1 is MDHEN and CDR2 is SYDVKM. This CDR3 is CASSSGRVAGNTIYF. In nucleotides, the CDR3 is TGTGCCAGCAGTTCCGGCAGGGTTGCTGGAAACACCATATATTTT. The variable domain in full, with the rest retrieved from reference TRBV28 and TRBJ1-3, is DVKVTQSSRYLVKRTGEKVFLECVQDMDHENMFWYRQDPGLGLRLIYFSYDVKMKEKGDIPEGYSVSREKKERFSLILESASTNQTSMYLCASSSGRVAGNTIYFGEGSWLTVV.

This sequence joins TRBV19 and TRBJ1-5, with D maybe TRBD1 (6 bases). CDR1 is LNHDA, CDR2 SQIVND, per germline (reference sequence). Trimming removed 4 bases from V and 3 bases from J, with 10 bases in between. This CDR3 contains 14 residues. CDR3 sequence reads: CASSTRQVNQPQHF. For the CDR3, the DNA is TGTGCCAGTAGTACCAGACAGGTCAATCAGCCCCAGCATTTT. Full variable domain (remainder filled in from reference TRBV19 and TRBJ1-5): DGGITQSPKYLFRKEGQNVTLSCEQNLNHDAMYWYRQDPGQGLRLIYYSQIVNDFQKGDIAEGYSVSREKKESFPLTVTSAQKNPTAFYLCASSTRQVNQPQHFGDGTRLSIL.

The CDR3 DNA follows: TGTGCCTGGAGGTCCCAGGGTTTCTACAATGAGCAGTTCTTC. As protein: CAWRSQGFYNEQFF. This chain connects TRBV30 to TRBJ2-1; a weak D match, TRBD1 (5 bases). In germline, CDR1 is GTSNPN, CDR2 SVGIG (reference sequence). Trimming took off 3 bases at V and 3 bases at J, with 12 bases between the two ends. This CDR3 region has 14 residues.

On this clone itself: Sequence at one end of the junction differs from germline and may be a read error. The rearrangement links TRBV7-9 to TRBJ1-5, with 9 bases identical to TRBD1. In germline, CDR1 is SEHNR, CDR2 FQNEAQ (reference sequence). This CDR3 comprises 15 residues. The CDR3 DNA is TGTTCCAGCAGCGAGGGACAGGGAAGCAATCAGCCCCAGCATTTT. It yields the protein CSSSEGQGSNQPQHF.

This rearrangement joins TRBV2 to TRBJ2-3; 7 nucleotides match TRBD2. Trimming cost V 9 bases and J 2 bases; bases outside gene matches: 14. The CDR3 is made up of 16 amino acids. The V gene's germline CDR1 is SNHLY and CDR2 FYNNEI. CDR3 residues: CARIPPREELTDTQYF. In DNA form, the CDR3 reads TGTGCCAGGATACCGCCCCGGGAGGAACTCACAGATACGCAGTATTTT.

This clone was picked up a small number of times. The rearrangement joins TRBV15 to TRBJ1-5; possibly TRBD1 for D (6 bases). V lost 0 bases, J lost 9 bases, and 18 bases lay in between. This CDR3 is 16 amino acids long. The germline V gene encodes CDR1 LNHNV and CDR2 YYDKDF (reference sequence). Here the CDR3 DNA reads TGTGCCACCAGCAGAGATGGGGGCACAGCCATCCGGCCCCAGCATTTT. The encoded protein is CATSRDGGTAIRPQHF.